This T cell receptor (beta chain) was sequenced in a study of vaccination effects on CD4 cells after COVID-19. Study outcomes and limitations: Marked clonal contraction of infection- and vaccine-induced clones was seen late after vaccination.

Within the ViraFEST assay, antigen-specific CD4+ T cells underwent expansion with viral peptide pools prior to sequencing. Isolating CD4+ T cells followed less than 12 days of culture. A PCR test confirmed that the person had SARS-CoV-2 infection between March and December 2020. As regards this clone: The antigen remains unidentified.

This CDR3 has 15 amino acids. Trimming removed 2 bases at V and 4 bases at J, with 12 bases between. The germline V gene encodes CDR1 MDHEN and CDR2 SYDVKM. TCRdb keeps only in-frame clones here, not all; method: immunoSEQ multiplex PCR. The sample has 55,000 to 90,000 clones; under 85% are singletons. The gene calls are TRBV28 and TRBJ1-3; D might be TRBD1 (5 bases). The source material was CD4+ T cells from PBMCs cultured with HIV peptides, sampled before COVID-19 vaccination. Subset of the sample: HIV-1 Nef peptide pool negative control/reference culture. The clonotype comes from a human donor who had a prior SARS-CoV-2 infection. The CDR3 is CASSLVGAAGNTIYF. The CDR3 bases are TGTGCCAGCAGTTTAGTAGGGGCTGCGGGAAACACCATATATTTT.